The next 9 T cell receptor beta chains were all read from a single sample in a study of blood T cell repertoires in COVID-19. Only in-frame clones appear in the TCRdb table, and some are missing; sequencing was by immunoSEQ multiplex PCR. This sample carries around 150,000 clones, roughly 87% of them seen once, and the ten largest clones take 3.9%. Material: peripheral blood. The receptors shown here come from a woman aged 60-75 years who had recovered from COVID-19.

V usage is TRBV24-1 and J usage is TRBJ1-2; TRBD1 agrees at 8 bases. There are 14 residues in the CDR3. The V and J ends lost 3 bases and 4 bases, in that order; junction bases with no gene match: 3. Germline lookup yields CDR1 KGHDR and CDR2 SFDVKD. The CDR3 loop is CATSDTTGGYGYTF. The CDR3 nucleotides read TGTGCCACCAGTGATACAACAGGGGGCTATGGCTACACCTTC.

This CDR3 is CASMVDSDSYEQYF. In DNA, the CDR3 is TGTGCCAGCATGGTGGACTCTGACTCCTACGAGCAGTACTTC. J is TRBJ2-7 and V is TRBV2, with D possibly TRBD2 on 5 matching bases. Germline assignment: CDR1 SNHLY and CDR2 FYNNEI. The V gene lost 7 bases and the J gene lost 0 bases, with 13 bases spanning the gap. This CDR3 has 14 residues. Based on the CDR3 plus reference TRBV2 and TRBJ2-7, the full variable domain is EPEVTQTPSHQVTQMGQEVILRCVPISNHLYFYWYRQILGQKVEFLVSFYNNEISEKSEIFDDQFSVERPDGSNFTLKIRSTKLEDSAMYFCASMVDSDSYEQYFGPGTRLTVT.

This chain links TRBV27 with TRBJ1-6; the D is unclear. Looked up from germline, CDR1 is MNHEY and CDR2 is SMNVEV (reference sequence). Trimming stripped 6 bases from V and 0 bases from J, with 15 bases between. This CDR3 has 17 residues. DNA of the CDR3: TGTGCCAGCAGCCAAGCCGCATATAGCTCCTATAATTCACCCCTCCACTTT. Protein product: CASSQAAYSSYNSPLHF.

This chain connects TRBV9 to TRBJ2-1; weak D call: TRBD1 (5 bases). Germline CDR1 and CDR2: SGDLS and YYNGEE. V dropped 1 base and J dropped 3 bases, with 14 bases sitting between them. This CDR3 contains 16 residues. The CDR3 is CASSVRGRWNYNEQFF. CDR3 in DNA: TGTGCCAGCAGCGTAAGGGGCCGATGGAACTACAATGAGCAGTTCTTC.

The chain carries TRBV5-4 and TRBJ1-2; 7 bases line up with TRBD1. CDR3 length equals 15 residues. Germline V gene sequence: CDR1 SGHNT, CDR2 YYREEE (reference sequence). Losses at the gene ends were 4 bases for V and 3 bases for J; bases not matched to a gene: 9. This CDR3 is CASSAGQTTYYGYTF. In nucleotides, the CDR3 is TGTGCCAGCAGCGCGGGACAGACTACTTACTATGGCTACACCTTC.

The V call is TRBV11-1, the J call TRBJ2-1, with D tentatively TRBD1 (8 bases). The V and J ends lost 2 bases and 2 bases respectively, with 13 bases between them. Looked up from germline, CDR1 is SGHAT and CDR2 is FQDESV (reference sequence). The CDR3 covers 16 residues. The CDR3, as DNA: TGTGCCAGCAGCTTATCAACAGGGGGGGCCTACAATGAGCAGTTCTTC. Residues: CASSLSTGGAYNEQFF.

This sequence joins TRBV11-1 and TRBJ2-3; D gene ambiguous. The V and J ends lost 2 bases and 1 base respectively, with 10 bases between them. The CDR3 is made up of 15 amino acids. Germline lookup yields CDR1 SGHAT and CDR2 FQDESV (reference sequence). CDR3 loop: CASSLTRIRTDTQYF. CDR3 nucleotide sequence: TGTGCCAGCAGCTTAACTCGAATCCGCACAGATACGCAGTATTTT.

The J gene is TRBJ2-4, the V gene TRBV28; 7 nucleotides agree with TRBD2. Germline CDR1 MDHEN, CDR2 SYDVKM. The CDR3 is 16 amino acids. The trim removed 6 bases at V and 2 bases at J, leaving 10 bases unmatched. CDR3 sequence (DNA): TGTGCCAGCAGCGGGCCGCGCAGCGGGACCAAAAACATTCAGTACTTC. Encoded protein: CASSGPRSGTKNIQYF.

This clone has just one count. The chain couples TRBV5-1 to TRBJ2-1; 10 nucleotides match TRBD2. The CDR3 contains 15 residues. Germline CDR1 reads SGHRS; CDR2 reads YFSETQ. Trimming removed 2 bases from V and 7 bases from J; junction bases left unmatched: 6. For the CDR3, the DNA is TGCGCCAGCAGCTTTCTAGCGGGGGTCGTGAATGAGCAGTTCTTC. It encodes CASSFLAGVVNEQFF. Full variable domain (remainder filled in from reference TRBV5-1 and TRBJ2-1): KAGVTQTPRYLIKTRGQQVTLSCSPISGHRSVSWYQQTPGQGLQFLFEYFSETQRNKGNFPGRFSGRQFSNSRSEMNVSTLELGDSALYLCASSFLAGVVNEQFFGPGTRLTVL.